These 21 T cell receptor beta chains originate from one sample sequenced in a study of control samples from healthy donors and cancer patients. Clones were read by immunoSEQ multiplex PCR, and TCRdb kept only the in-frame ones, dropping some. Of 150,000 to 200,000 clones in the sample, 90% to 95% are singletons; the top ten hold over 1.1%. Sequencing input: blood. The receptors shown here come from a man younger than 45 in good health.

In its sample, this clone was seen a few times. This sequence joins TRBV9 and TRBJ1-2; D may be TRBD1 (6 bases). The CDR3 sequence is 15 residues long. The germline V gene has CDR1 SGDLS and CDR2 YYNGEE. Trimming took off 3 bases at V and 4 bases at J, with 16 bases between the two ends. The CDR3, as DNA: TGTGCCAGCAGCGGGAGGAAGGGGGGCATCTATGGCTACACCTTC. Protein product: CASSGRKGGIYGYTF.

V gene TRBV6-5 combines with J gene TRBJ2-1; D ambiguous. There are 14 residues in the CDR3. Trimming cost V 2 bases and J 6 bases, with 11 bases left between them. Germline CDR1 MNHEY, CDR2 SVGAGI. The CDR3 loop reads CASSYQRQFNEQFF. The CDR3 nucleotides are TGTGCCAGCAGTTACCAGAGGCAGTTCAATGAGCAGTTCTTC.

This clone was seen a single time. The V gene is TRBV29-1, the J gene TRBJ1-1, with D tentatively TRBD1 (6 bases). V was shortened by 3 bases and J by 3 bases, with 8 bases between the two germline ends. Germline V CDR1 and CDR2: SQVTM, ANQGSEA. The CDR3 consists of 12 residues. The CDR3 loop is CSVETGHTEAFF. CDR3 in DNA: TGCAGCGTTGAGACAGGCCACACTGAAGCTTTCTTT.

In the case of this clone: An end of the junction does not agree with germline; a read error may underlie this. This chain connects TRBV27 to TRBJ1-4; D is uncertain. CDR1 and CDR2 from the germline V gene are MNHEY and SMNVEV (reference sequence). CDR3 length equals 8 residues. The CDR3 sequence is CASPIPRF. In DNA, the CDR3 is TGTGCCAGCCCTATACCCCGTTTT. The full variable domain, completed using reference TRBV27 and TRBJ1-4, is EAQVTQNPRYLITVTGKKLTVTCSQNMNHEYMSWYRQDPGLGLRQIYYSMNVEVTDKGDVPEGYKVSRKEKRNFPLILESPSPNQTSLYFCASPIPRFGSGTQLSVL.

This clone showed up just once. This rearrangement joins TRBV9 to TRBJ2-3; D is unresolved. Germline V CDR1 and CDR2: SGDLS, YYNGEE. V was cut by 3 bases and J by 1 base, with 3 bases left in between. This CDR3 is 12 amino acids long. In DNA form, the CDR3 reads TGTGCCAGCAGCGCCGGCACAGATACGCAGTATTTT. It encodes CASSAGTDTQYF.

J is TRBJ1-5 and V is TRBV12-3 or TRBV12-4; possible D gene TRBD1, 6 bases. CDR3 length equals 13 residues. The V gene lost 5 bases and the J gene lost 6 bases, with 11 bases spanning the gap. The CDR3 sequence: CASSQGGGQPQHF. The DNA for the CDR3 is TGTGCCAGCAGTCAAGGGGGGGGTCAGCCCCAGCATTTT.

The chain combines TRBV19 with TRBJ1-3; D is perhaps TRBD1 (5 bases). V was trimmed by 5 bases and J by 0 bases, leaving 11 bases between them. CDR3 length: 15 residues. Germline V CDR1 and CDR2: LNHDA, SQIVND (reference sequence). CDR3 in amino acids: CASSVTVLSGNTIYF. CDR3 coding DNA: TGTGCCAGTAGTGTGACAGTCCTCTCTGGAAACACCATATATTTT.

The V gene is TRBV12-2, the J gene TRBJ2-7. TRBV12-2 is a listed pseudogene. The CDR3 loop spans 18 amino acids. The CDR3 nucleotides are TGTGCAAGTCTGTGGCAGAGTTATGGCGTAGTCGGATCCTACGAGCAGTACTTC. Its protein product is CASLWQSYGVVGSYEQYF.

This chain connects TRBV6-5 to TRBJ2-7, with TRBD1 matching over 7 bases. The CDR3 sequence is 14 residues long. From germline, CDR1 is MNHEY and CDR2 SVGAGI. V lost 0 bases, J lost 2 bases, and 1 base stayed unmatched. CDR3 amino acids: CASSYSGGPYEQYF. In DNA form, the CDR3 reads TGTGCCAGCAGTTACTCAGGGGGCCCCTACGAGCAGTACTTC.

The J gene is TRBJ2-5, the V gene TRBV6-5; D is unclear. Trimming took 2 bases from V and 0 from J, leaving 10 bases between them. Germline CDR1 reads MNHEY; CDR2 reads SVGAGI. CDR3 length: 15 amino acids. CDR3 region: CASSYGRSYQETQYF. CDR3 coding DNA: TGTGCCAGCAGTTACGGTCGGTCGTACCAAGAGACCCAGTACTTC.

The chain employs TRBV9 and TRBJ1-2; TRBD1 matches 9 bases. This CDR3 spans 16 amino acids. V was pared by 5 bases and J by 5 bases, with 13 bases of the junction left unmatched. The germline CDR1 and CDR2 sequences are SGDLS and YYNGEE. The CDR3: CASRRTGAILEYGYTF. CDR3 DNA sequence: TGTGCCAGCAGACGGACAGGGGCTATCCTGGAGTATGGCTACACCTTC.

The V and J genes are TRBV6-5 and TRBJ1-1; a weak D match, TRBD1 (5 bases). V dropped 6 bases and J dropped 5 bases, with 13 bases sitting between them. CDR1 MNHEY and CDR2 SVGAGI come from the germline V gene. The CDR3 sequence is 13 residues long. CDR3: CASRSGARTEAFF. CDR3 nucleotide sequence: TGTGCCAGCAGGTCCGGGGCTCGGACTGAAGCTTTCTTT.

The chain combines TRBV4-3 with TRBJ1-1; D possibly corresponds to TRBD1 (5 bases). Trimming shortened V by 5 bases and J by 6 bases, and 10 bases separated the two germline ends. The CDR3 is 12 amino acids. Germline V lookup: CDR1 LGHNA, CDR2 YSLEER. The CDR3 sequence is CASSFTGAEAFF. DNA for the CDR3: TGCGCCAGCAGCTTTACGGGGGCTGAAGCTTTCTTT.

The V gene is TRBV28, the J gene TRBJ2-7; D gene uncertain. Germline V gives CDR1 MDHEN, CDR2 SYDVKM. The CDR3 loop spans 13 amino acids. V was cut by 8 bases and J by 3 bases, with 14 bases left in between. The CDR3 nucleotides read TGTGCCAGCCGCCCGGCCGATCACTACGAGCAGTACTTC. It encodes CASRPADHYEQYF.

The chain recombines TRBV7-8 with TRBJ2-3; D not certain. V shed 6 bases and J shed 5 bases, with 15 bases lying between them. CDR1 is SGHVS and CDR2 is FQNEAQ in the germline V gene. This CDR3 spans 14 amino acids. The chain's CDR3 is CASRGIGPGDTQYF. CDR3 nucleotides: TGTGCCAGCAGGGGGATCGGGCCGGGAGATACGCAGTATTTT. The full variable domain, rest sourced from reference TRBV7-8 and TRBJ2-3, is GAGVSQSPRYKVAKRGQDVALRCDPISGHVSLFWYQQALGQGPEFLTYFQNEAQLDKSGLPSDRFFAERPEGSVSTLKIQRTQQEDSAVYLCASRGIGPGDTQYFGPGTRLTVL.

This chain connects TRBV10-1 to TRBJ2-7; D possibly uses TRBD1 or TRBD2 (6 bases each). The V end lost 4 bases, the J end lost 7 bases, and 20 bases lay between the germline ends. The CDR3 contains 15 residues. CDR1 is WNHNN and CDR2 is SYGVQD in the germline V gene (reference sequence). The CDR3 protein is CASSATAGQGGEQYF. Here the CDR3 DNA reads TGCGCCAGCAGTGCCACGGCGGGCCAAGGGGGGGAGCAGTACTTC.

The chain combines TRBV4-3 with TRBJ1-5, with D possibly being TRBD1 (6 bases). Germline loops: CDR1 LGHNA, CDR2 YSLEER. V shed 0 bases and J shed 4 bases, with 10 bases lying between them. CDR3 length: 15 amino acids. CDR3 protein: CASSQDHRANQPQHF. CDR3 DNA sequence: TGCGCCAGCAGCCAAGACCACAGGGCGAATCAGCCCCAGCATTTT.

The genes are TRBV12-5 and TRBJ1-2; 7 nucleotides line up with TRBD1. Germline V gene sequence: CDR1 LGHNT, CDR2 FRNRAP. Trimming cost V 2 bases and J 5 bases; bases outside gene matches: 8. This CDR3 is built from 15 residues. The CDR3 here is CASGLFLEQGYGYTF. CDR3 bases: TGTGCTAGTGGTTTGTTCCTCGAACAGGGGTATGGCTACACCTTC.

The J gene is TRBJ2-7, the V gene TRBV5-4; D perhaps matches TRBD1 (5 bases). The germline CDR1 and CDR2 sequences are SGHNT and YYREEE (reference sequence). V was pared by 6 bases and J by 2 bases, with 18 bases between. The CDR3 is 15 residues long. The CDR3 loop is CASTPDSGRPYEQYF. The CDR3, as DNA: TGTGCCAGCACCCCTGACAGTGGAAGACCCTACGAGCAGTACTTC. The full variable domain, with the rest looked up from reference TRBV5-4 and TRBJ2-7, is ETGVTQSPTHLIKTRGQQVTLRCSSQSGHNTVSWYQQALGQGPQFIFQYYREEENGRGNFPPRFSGLQFPNYSSELNVNALELDDSALYLCASTPDSGRPYEQYFGPGTRLTVT.

The chain joins TRBV27 to TRBJ2-7; TRBD1 agrees at 10 bases. The germline CDR1 and CDR2 sequences are MNHEY and SMNVEV (reference sequence). Trimming at V came to 2 bases and at J to 4 bases, leaving 5 bases not matched to a gene. This CDR3 has 15 amino acids. The CDR3 protein is CASSLRTGGPYEQYF. CDR3 DNA: TGTGCCAGCAGTTTACGGACAGGGGGACCATACGAGCAGTACTTC.

The chain joins TRBV9 to TRBJ2-6; D is uncertain. The germline V and J ends were trimmed by 4 bases and 0 bases, with 17 bases remaining between them. Germline assignment: CDR1 SGDLS and CDR2 YYNGEE. This CDR3 has 18 amino acids. The CDR3: CASSFRPLLGSGANVLTF. The CDR3 region has the DNA TGTGCCAGCAGCTTCCGACCGTTGTTGGGCTCTGGGGCCAACGTCCTGACTTTC.